A single sample gave rise to the 22 T cell receptor beta chains below, sequenced in a study of lymphopenia after photon versus proton radiotherapy. Profiling relied on immunoSEQ multiplex PCR, and the TCRdb table lists in-frame clones only, not all of them. The sample comprises more than 50,000 clones, 65% to 85% of which are singletons, and just under 30% rests with the top ten. The sample here was peripheral blood, taken from a patient treated with photon-based radiotherapy. These receptors all stem from a man in his fifties with gastric cancer.

The chain carries TRBV23-1 and TRBJ2-7; perhaps D is TRBD1 or TRBD2 (5 bases each). TRBV23-1 is annotated as an ORF whose role is uncertain. The V end lost 1 base, the J end lost 4 bases, and 26 bases lay between the germline ends. CDR3 length equals 19 residues. The CDR3 region is CASSQLSGGDYRIIYEQYF. The CDR3 nucleotides are TGCGCCAGCAGTCAATTAAGCGGTGGGGATTACAGGATCATATACGAGCAGTACTTC.

The rearrangement joins TRBV9 to TRBJ2-1, with 7 bases lining up with TRBD2. Trimming removed 0 bases from V and 4 bases from J; junction bases left unmatched: 4. The V gene's germline CDR1 is SGDLS and CDR2 YYNGEE. This CDR3 spans 15 amino acids. The CDR3 bases are TGTGCCAGCAGCGTAGCGGGAGGTCATTACAATGAGCAGTTCTTC. As protein: CASSVAGGHYNEQFF.

The V and J genes are TRBV19 and TRBJ1-1; a weak D match, TRBD1 (5 bases). Germline CDR1 and CDR2: LNHDA and SQIVND (reference sequence). V lost 7 bases and J 4 bases, leaving 13 bases between the germline ends. This CDR3 has 13 residues. The chain's CDR3 is CASTNSRGTEAFF. CDR3 DNA: TGTGCCAGTACTAACTCAAGGGGCACTGAAGCTTTCTTT.

This chain connects TRBV12-2 to TRBJ2-1; TRBD2 is the table's D call and was not checked against the DNA. TRBV12-2 is a pseudogene locus. The CDR3 totals 14 residues. The CDR3 loop reads CASRLVLAGGWQFF. In nucleotides, the CDR3 is TGTGCAAGTCGCTTAGTACTAGCGGGTGGATGGCAGTTCTTC.

The chain links TRBV27 to TRBJ1-5, with TRBD1 matching over 7 bases. Unmatched junction bases numbered 7, after V lost 4 bases and J lost 1 base. The CDR3 runs 16 residues. The V gene's germline CDR1 is MNHEY and CDR2 SMNVEV (reference sequence). CDR3 amino acids: CASSSNRQGSNQPQHF. The CDR3 coding sequence is TGTGCCAGCAGTTCCAACAGACAGGGAAGCAATCAGCCCCAGCATTTT.

This sequence joins TRBV5-1 and TRBJ1-2; D is uncertain. Germline CDR1 and CDR2: SGHRS and YFSETQ. The CDR3 consists of 12 residues. The V gene lost 3 bases and the J gene lost 8 bases, with 11 bases spanning the gap. Written as DNA, the CDR3 is TGCGCCAGCAGCTCCCGAGGCTGGGGCTACACCTTC. Its translation is CASSSRGWGYTF.

The chain joins TRBV6-6 to TRBJ1-2; D unclear. The V end was cut by 6 bases, the J end by 2 bases, with 4 bases between. Germline values: CDR1 MNHNY, CDR2 SVGAGI (reference sequence). The length of the CDR3 is 11 residues. CDR3 loop: CASSYNYGYTF. In DNA, the CDR3 is TGTGCCAGCAGCTACAACTATGGCTACACCTTC.

This chain uses TRBV18 with TRBJ2-7, with 7 bases lining up with TRBD2. Germline CDR1 KGHSH, CDR2 LQKENI. The CDR3 length is 17 residues. V shed 0 bases, J shed 0 bases, and the junction held 8 bases outside the gene matches. The CDR3 protein is CASSPPGGERGSYEQYF. CDR3 DNA sequence: TGTGCCAGCTCACCACCTGGTGGCGAGCGGGGCTCCTACGAGCAGTACTTC.

About this clone: Other DNA variants within this sample encode the same CDR3. The DNA for the CDR3 is TGTGCCAGCAGCCTAGGGGAGACCCAGTACTTC. It translates to CASSLGETQYF. V gene TRBV11-2 combines with J gene TRBJ2-5; D uncertain. CDR3 length equals 11 residues. V lost 5 bases and J lost 5, with 6 bases in between. In germline, CDR1 is SGHAT, CDR2 FQNNGV.

This rearrangement joins TRBV5-5 to TRBJ1-5, with D possibly being TRBD1 (5 bases). The germline V gene has CDR1 SGHKS and CDR2 YYEKEE (reference sequence). The CDR3 contains 15 residues. With 0 bases removed from V and 3 bases from J, the gap between germline ends came to 10 bases. CDR3: CASSLDGGANQPQHF. The CDR3 coding sequence is TGTGCCAGCAGCTTGGATGGCGGGGCCAATCAGCCCCAGCATTTT.

The CDR3 sequence is CASSDKGTGYTF. As DNA, the CDR3 is TGTGCCAGCAGTGATAAGGGAACCGGCTACACCTTC. The chain carries TRBV6-1 and TRBJ1-2; D is unresolved. Germline-derived CDR1 and CDR2 are MNHNS and SASEGT. Between the trimmed V and J ends, which lost 3 bases and 8 bases, there was a span of 10 bases. The CDR3 extends over 12 amino acids.

The chain joins TRBV5-4 to TRBJ1-4, with D unclear. Germline V gene sequence: CDR1 SGHNT, CDR2 YYREEE (reference sequence). V lost 0 bases, J lost 3 bases, and 9 bases lay in between. CDR3 length: 15 residues. CDR3 nucleotides: TGTGCCAGCAGCTTGGGGGTAGGGCCTAATGAAAAACTGTTTTTT. It translates to CASSLGVGPNEKLFF.

The rearrangement uses TRBV6-1 and TRBJ2-1, with D hard to call. Trimming cost V 6 bases and J 3 bases, with 15 bases left between them. In germline, CDR1 is MNHNS, CDR2 SASEGT. This CDR3 is 15 amino acids long. The CDR3 reads CASSPVRLVYNEQFF. The CDR3, as DNA: TGTGCCAGCAGCCCTGTAAGGCTTGTCTACAATGAGCAGTTCTTC.

J is TRBJ1-5 and V is TRBV4-3, with D unclear. The CDR3 is 13 residues long. Germline V gene data show CDR1 as LGHNA and CDR2 as YSLEER. V lost 5 bases, J lost 2 bases, and 7 bases lay in between. The CDR3 sequence is CASSTGRNQPQHF. The CDR3 DNA reads as TGCGCCAGCAGCACCGGGCGCAATCAGCCCCAGCATTTT.

The chain has TRBV14 and TRBJ1-6; TRBD1 is a possible D gene (6 bases). V shed 0 bases and J shed 7 bases, with 16 bases lying between them. The V gene's germline CDR1 is SGHDN and CDR2 FVKESK. The CDR3 runs to 17 residues. The CDR3 nucleotides read TGTGCCAGCAGCCAAGATGACAGGTCTGAGGGCAATTCACCCCTCCACTTT. As protein: CASSQDDRSEGNSPLHF.

V is TRBV4-1 and J is TRBJ2-1; D not resolved. CDR1 is MGHRA and CDR2 is YSYEKL in the germline V gene. Trimming removed 0 bases from V and 9 bases from J, with 18 bases in between. The CDR3 contains 16 residues. The CDR3 sequence: CASSQESARIPAEQFF. The CDR3 DNA reads as TGCGCCAGCAGCCAAGAGAGTGCTAGGATCCCTGCTGAGCAGTTCTTC.

The V and J genes are TRBV20-1 and TRBJ1-2; the D is unclear. This CDR3 region has 11 residues. Germline V lookup: CDR1 DFQATT, CDR2 SNEGSKA (reference sequence). V was clipped by 4 bases and J by 4 bases, with 7 bases between them. The CDR3 reads CSAILIYGYTF. The CDR3, as DNA: TGCAGTGCTATCCTGATCTATGGCTACACCTTC.

The chain employs TRBV9 and TRBJ2-3, with 13 bases fitting TRBD2. J gave up 2 bases and V 3 bases, and 3 bases lay outside the gene matches. The germline gives CDR1 SGDLS, CDR2 YYNGEE. The CDR3 runs to 16 residues. The DNA for the CDR3 is TGTGCCAGCAGCGGAGGGACTAGCGGGATCACAGATACGCAGTATTTT. Translation: CASSGGTSGITDTQYF.

The V and J genes are TRBV5-6 and TRBJ1-6, with D possibly being TRBD1 (5 bases). Per the germline V gene, CDR1 is SGHDT and CDR2 is YYEEEE. The CDR3 sequence is 18 residues long. V lost 0 bases, J lost 6 bases, and 19 bases lay in between. The CDR3 is CASSLGFEGRFSNSPLHF. The DNA of the CDR3 is TGTGCCAGCAGCTTGGGGTTCGAGGGGCGTTTTAGTAATTCACCCCTCCACTTT.

This clone was counted a single time. This sequence joins TRBV27 and TRBJ2-3; D ambiguous. Trimming took off 3 bases at V and 4 bases at J, with 11 bases between the two ends. Germline loops: CDR1 MNHEY, CDR2 SMNVEV (reference sequence). The CDR3 consists of 14 residues. CDR3 coding DNA: TGTGCCAGCAGTTTTGACACTGGCGCAGATACGCAGTATTTT. It encodes CASSFDTGADTQYF.

This sequence joins TRBV5-4 and TRBJ1-4, with no clear D. V lost 2 bases and J lost 0, with 11 bases in between. The CDR3 is 16 residues long. The germline CDR1 and CDR2 sequences are SGHNT and YYREEE (reference sequence). The CDR3 here is CASSFETPATNEKLFF. For the CDR3, the DNA is TGTGCCAGCAGCTTTGAGACACCCGCAACTAATGAAAAACTGTTTTTT.

The V gene is TRBV19, the J gene TRBJ1-4, with 7 bases that match TRBD1. CDR1 is LNHDA, CDR2 SQIVND, per germline (reference sequence). V shed 5 bases, J shed 7 bases, and the junction held 10 bases outside the gene matches. The CDR3 is made up of 15 amino acids. CDR3 in amino acids: CASSSYRGGTEKLFF. In DNA form, the CDR3 reads TGTGCCAGTAGTTCCTACAGGGGAGGGACTGAAAAACTGTTTTTT.